Below, 14 T cell receptor beta chains from the same sample are listed, as sequenced in a study of molecular identifiers for immune sequencing clone quantification. TCRdb re-derived calls from the PCR reads in MiXCR, one entry per CDR3 protein. The table includes around 480,000 distinct CDR3 sequences, about 26% detected once. Source material: naive CD8+ T cells from blood, with Jurkat cell RNA spiked in. Subset in this sample: FACS-sorted CD8+CD4-CCR7+CD45RA+ naive T cells. These receptors were taken from a human donor in good health. Some libraries in this study had Jurkat cell RNA spiked in.

This clonotype was recorded many times. The chain couples TRBV6-5 to TRBJ1-4; 9 nucleotides match TRBD1. CDR1 and CDR2 from the germline V gene are MNHEY and SVGAGI. V lost 6 bases and J lost 8; bases outside the gene matches: 7. There are 14 residues in the CDR3. CDR3 DNA: TGTGCCAGCAGCCCGGACAGGGGAGGGGAAAAACTGTTTTTT. This gives the protein CASSPDRGGEKLFF.

The count of this clonotype is one. The germline gene is not matched at one end of the junction; a read error may be the cause. The chain is built from TRBV2 and TRBJ2-3, with 8 bases that match TRBD2. The germline V gene encodes CDR1 SNHLY and CDR2 FYNNEI. The CDR3 consists of 13 residues. CDR3 amino acids: CAGISGVVDTQYF. In DNA form, the CDR3 reads TGCGCCGGGATTAGCGGGGTTGTAGATACGCAGTATTTT.

The J gene is TRBJ2-3, the V gene TRBV9; possibly TRBD1 for D (6 bases). Trimming pared 0 bases from V and 5 bases from J, leaving 13 bases between. The length of the CDR3 is 15 residues. The germline CDR1 and CDR2 sequences are SGDLS and YYNGEE. The CDR3 is CASSVGAGVGDTQYF. In nucleotides, the CDR3 is TGTGCCAGCAGCGTAGGGGCAGGGGTTGGAGATACGCAGTATTTT.

This clonotype was counted ten times or more. The chain links TRBV20-1 to TRBJ2-4; TRBD2 might be the D (6 bases). This CDR3 comprises 13 residues. Deletions cut 2 bases from V and 3 bases from J, with 8 bases between. The V gene's germline CDR1 is DFQATT and CDR2 SNEGSKA (reference sequence). CDR3: CSARQEGKNIQYF. DNA for the CDR3: TGCAGTGCTAGACAGGAGGGCAAAAACATTCAGTACTTC.

This clonotype was counted only a few times. This rearrangement joins TRBV9 to TRBJ2-3; 9 positions match TRBD2. The CDR3 sequence is 16 residues long. Germline lookup yields CDR1 SGDLS and CDR2 YYNGEE. V shed 0 bases, J shed 4 bases, and the junction held 6 bases outside the gene matches. The CDR3 region is CASSVGSAGGPDTQYF. The CDR3 region has the DNA TGTGCCAGCAGCGTAGGATCAGCGGGGGGCCCAGATACGCAGTATTTT.

The chain is built from TRBV13 and TRBJ1-1; no firm D call. From germline, CDR1 is PRHDT and CDR2 FYEKMQ (reference sequence). V lost 4 bases and J 2 bases, leaving 14 bases between the germline ends. CDR3 length: 15 residues. The CDR3 sequence: CASSSTNGPNTEAFF. In DNA, the CDR3 is TGTGCCAGCAGCTCTACAAACGGACCTAACACTGAAGCTTTCTTT.

A note on this clonotype: At one end, the junction sequence differs from germline, possibly due to a read error. This chain joins TRBV6-2 or TRBV6-3 and TRBJ2-2, with TRBD2 matching 11 bases. This CDR3 is built from 16 residues. CDR1 and CDR2 (germline): MNHEY, SVGEGT. In DNA form, the CDR3 reads TGTGCCAGCAGCCTGACTAGCGGGGACCCCACCGGGGAGCTGGTTTTT. Translation gives CASSLTSGDPTGELVF.

This clonotype was seen more than once but under ten times. V is TRBV24-1 and J is TRBJ1-5; tentative D call: TRBD1 (5 bases). V lost 3 bases and J lost 4, with 9 bases in between. From germline, CDR1 is KGHDR and CDR2 SFDVKD. The CDR3 loop spans 14 amino acids. In DNA form, the CDR3 reads TGTGCCACCAGTGATGGGAGGGGTAATCAGCCCCAGCATTTT. This translates into CATSDGRGNQPQHF.

This clonotype was recorded many times. J is TRBJ2-3 and V is TRBV7-9; D call uncertain. The germline CDR1 and CDR2 sequences are SEHNR and FQNEAQ (reference sequence). This CDR3 region has 13 residues. V was cut by 5 bases and J by 1 base, with 7 bases left in between. The CDR3 DNA reads as TGTGCCAGCAGCGGCACGGGCACAGATACGCAGTATTTT. Its protein is CASSGTGTDTQYF.

This sequence joins TRBV6-6 and TRBJ1-2; tentatively, D is TRBD1 (5 bases). Germline CDR1 is MNHNY and CDR2 is SVGAGI (reference sequence). The V end was cut by 3 bases, the J end by 0 bases, with 14 bases between. This CDR3 has 16 residues. In DNA, the CDR3 is TGTGCCAGCAGTTATTCAGGGACGACCCCTAACTATGGCTACACCTTC. Protein sequence: CASSYSGTTPNYGYTF.

The rearrangement uses TRBV6-2 or TRBV6-3 and TRBJ1-5; D is unclear. Germline V gene lookup returns CDR1 MNHEY and CDR2 SVGEGT. The CDR3 loop spans 14 amino acids. Trimming removed 4 bases at V and 0 bases at J, with 7 bases between. The CDR3 reads CASSSTASNQPQHF. CDR3 bases: TGTGCCAGCAGTTCGACGGCTAGCAATCAGCCCCAGCATTTT.

This clonotype was detected only a few times. This chain uses TRBV7-6 with TRBJ2-7, with TRBD2 as a possible D gene (5 bases). Trimming shortened V by 1 base and J by 7 bases, and 14 bases separated the two germline ends. CDR3 length: 14 residues. Germline V gene lookup returns CDR1 SGHVS and CDR2 FNYEAQ. CDR3 in DNA: TGTGCCAGCAGCTTAGAAGGGTTCCCGGGAGAGCAGTACTTC. Amino acid sequence: CASSLEGFPGEQYF.

The rearrangement joins TRBV29-1 to TRBJ1-2; 9 bases fit TRBD1. With 8 bases clipped from V and 2 bases from J, the junction kept 6 bases outside the gene matches. Germline loops: CDR1 SQVTM, CDR2 ANQGSEA. The length of the CDR3 is 13 residues. For the CDR3, the DNA is TGCAGCACCTACACAGGGGGCAACTATGGCTACACCTTC. Protein product: CSTYTGGNYGYTF.

The chain links TRBV11-2 to TRBJ1-1, with D hard to call. Germline V CDR1 and CDR2: SGHAT, FQNNGV. Trimming took off 5 bases at V and 7 bases at J, with 20 bases between the two ends. There are 15 residues in the CDR3. In DNA form, the CDR3 reads TGTGCCAGCAGCCCGCCCCGGGCGGGAGAAATTGAAGCTTTCTTT. Protein product: CASSPPRAGEIEAFF.